The subject of this entry is one T cell receptor beta chain. Assay used: immunoSEQ multiplex PCR; TCRdb lists only in-frame clones, some missing. The repertoire has around 110,000 clones, 75% to 90% of them found once; the top ten carry approximately 1.1%. The record originates from a study of control samples from healthy donors and cancer patients. Germline CDR1 is SGHRS and CDR2 is YFSETQ. This CDR3 has 15 residues. The germline V and J ends were trimmed by 4 bases and 2 bases, with 15 bases remaining between them. The chain links TRBV5-1 to TRBJ2-5; TRBD1 might be the D (6 bases). Sequencing was carried out using PBMCs. The TCR was taken from a woman aged 45 to 65 with colorectal cancer. CDR3 sequence: CASSIPSGTQETQYF. The CDR3 DNA reads TGCGCCAGCAGCATACCCTCCGGGACACAAGAGACCCAGTACTTC.